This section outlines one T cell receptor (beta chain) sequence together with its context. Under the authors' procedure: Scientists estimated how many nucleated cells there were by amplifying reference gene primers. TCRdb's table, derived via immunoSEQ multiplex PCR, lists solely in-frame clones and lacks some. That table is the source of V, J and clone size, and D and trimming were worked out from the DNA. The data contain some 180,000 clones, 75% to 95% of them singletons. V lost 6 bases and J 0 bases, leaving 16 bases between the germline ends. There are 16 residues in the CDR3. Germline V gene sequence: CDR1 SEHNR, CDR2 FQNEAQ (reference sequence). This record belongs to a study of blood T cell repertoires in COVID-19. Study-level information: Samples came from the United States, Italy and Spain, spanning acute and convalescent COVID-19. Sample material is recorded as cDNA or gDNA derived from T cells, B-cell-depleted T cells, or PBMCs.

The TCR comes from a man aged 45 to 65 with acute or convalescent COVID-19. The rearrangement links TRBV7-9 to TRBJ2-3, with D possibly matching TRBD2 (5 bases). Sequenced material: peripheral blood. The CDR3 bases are TGTGCCAGCAGTTCCCTCGGGGTATTTAGCACAGATACGCAGTATTTT. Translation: CASSSLGVFSTDTQYF.